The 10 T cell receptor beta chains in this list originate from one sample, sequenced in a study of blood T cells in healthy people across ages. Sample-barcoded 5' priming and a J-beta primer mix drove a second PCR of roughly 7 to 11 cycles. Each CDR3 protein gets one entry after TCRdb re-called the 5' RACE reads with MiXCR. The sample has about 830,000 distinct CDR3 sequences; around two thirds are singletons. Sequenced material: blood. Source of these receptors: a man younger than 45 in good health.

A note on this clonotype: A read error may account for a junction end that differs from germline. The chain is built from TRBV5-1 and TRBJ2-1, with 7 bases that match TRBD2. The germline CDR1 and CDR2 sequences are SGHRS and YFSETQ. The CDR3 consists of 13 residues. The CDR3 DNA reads TGCGCCAGCGGCTTAGAGAAGCGGGGCAAGCAGTTCTTC. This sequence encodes CASGLEKRGKQFF. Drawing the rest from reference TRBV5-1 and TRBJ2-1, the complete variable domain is KAGVTQTPRYLIKTRGQQVTLSCSPISGHRSVSWYQQTPGQGLQFLFEYFSETQRNKGNFPGRFSGRQFSNSRSEMNVSTLELGDSALYLCASGLEKRGKQFFGPGTRLTVL.

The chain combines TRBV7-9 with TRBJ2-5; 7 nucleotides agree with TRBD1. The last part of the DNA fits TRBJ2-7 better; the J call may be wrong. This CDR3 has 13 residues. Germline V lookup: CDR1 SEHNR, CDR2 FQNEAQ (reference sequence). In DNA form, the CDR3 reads TGTGCCAGCAGCTCAATACAGGGGTGCGAGCAGTACTTC. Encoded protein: CASSSIQGCEQYF.

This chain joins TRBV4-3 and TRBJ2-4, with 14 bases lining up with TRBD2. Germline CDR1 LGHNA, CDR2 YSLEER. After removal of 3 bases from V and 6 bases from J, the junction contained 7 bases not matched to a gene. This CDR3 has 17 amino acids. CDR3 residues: CASSQGLAGAPGNIQYF. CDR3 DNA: TGCGCCAGCAGCCAGGGACTAGCGGGGGCCCCGGGAAACATTCAGTACTTC.

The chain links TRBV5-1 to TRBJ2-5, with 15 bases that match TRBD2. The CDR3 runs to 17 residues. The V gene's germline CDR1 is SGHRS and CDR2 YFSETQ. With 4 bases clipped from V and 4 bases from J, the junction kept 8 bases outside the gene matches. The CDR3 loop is CASSRGLAGGPGETQYF. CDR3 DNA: TGCGCCAGCAGCCGTGGACTAGCGGGGGGGCCGGGAGAGACCCAGTACTTC.

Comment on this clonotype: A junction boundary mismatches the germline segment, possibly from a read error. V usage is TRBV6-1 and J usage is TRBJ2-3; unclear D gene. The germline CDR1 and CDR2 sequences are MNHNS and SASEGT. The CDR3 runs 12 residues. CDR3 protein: CASSERTDAQYF. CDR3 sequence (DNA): TGTGCCAGCAGTGAACGTACAGATGCGCAGTATTTT.

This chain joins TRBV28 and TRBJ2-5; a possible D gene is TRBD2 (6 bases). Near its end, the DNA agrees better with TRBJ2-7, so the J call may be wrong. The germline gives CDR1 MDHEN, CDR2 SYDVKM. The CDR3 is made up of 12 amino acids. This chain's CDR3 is CASKSAGGEQYF. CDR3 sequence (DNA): TGTGCCAGCAAGTCGGCCGGGGGCGAGCAGTACTTC.

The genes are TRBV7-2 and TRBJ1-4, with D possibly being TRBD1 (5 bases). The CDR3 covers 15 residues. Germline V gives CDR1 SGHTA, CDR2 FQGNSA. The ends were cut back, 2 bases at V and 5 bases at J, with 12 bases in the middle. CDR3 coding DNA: TGTGCCAGCAGCTTATTCCGGGGCCCCAATGAAAAACTGTTTTTT. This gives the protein CASSLFRGPNEKLFF. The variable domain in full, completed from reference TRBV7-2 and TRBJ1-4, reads GAGVSQSPSNKVTEKGKDVELRCDPISGHTALYWYRQSLGQGLEFLIYFQGNSAPDKSGLPSDRFSAERTGGSVSTLTIQRTQQEDSAVYLCASSLFRGPNEKLFFGSGTQLSVL.

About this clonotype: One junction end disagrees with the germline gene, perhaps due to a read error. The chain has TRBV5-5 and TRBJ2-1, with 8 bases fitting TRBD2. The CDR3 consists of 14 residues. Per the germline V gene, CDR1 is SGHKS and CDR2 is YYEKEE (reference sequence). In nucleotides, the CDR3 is TGTGCCAGCAGCTTCTCCCCGGGACTAGGTGAGGAGTTCTTC. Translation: CASSFSPGLGEEFF. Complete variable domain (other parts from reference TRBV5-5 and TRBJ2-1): DAGVTQSPTHLIKTRGQQVTLRCSPISGHKSVSWYQQVLGQGPQFIFQYYEKEERGRGNFPDRFSARQFPNYSSELNVNALLLGDSALYLCASSFSPGLGEEFFGPGTRLTVL.

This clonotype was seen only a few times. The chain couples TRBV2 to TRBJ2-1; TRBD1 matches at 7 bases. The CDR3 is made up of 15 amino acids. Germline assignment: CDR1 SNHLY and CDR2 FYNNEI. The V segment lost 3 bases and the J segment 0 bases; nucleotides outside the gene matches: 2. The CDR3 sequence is CASSEGQSSYNEQFF. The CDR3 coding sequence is TGTGCCAGCAGTGAGGGACAGAGCTCCTACAATGAGCAGTTCTTC.

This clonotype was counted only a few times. The CDR3 DNA is TGCAGTGCTCGGAACATTCAGTACTTC. Its translation: CSARNIQYF. V gene TRBV20-1 combines with J gene TRBJ2-4; D not certain. Deletions cut 5 bases from V and 7 bases from J, with 3 bases between. The germline V gene encodes CDR1 DFQATT and CDR2 SNEGSKA (reference sequence). The CDR3 is 9 residues long.